These 23 T cell receptor beta chains were all obtained from the same sample, sequenced in a study of OX40 agonist ivuxolimab in advanced cancers. The method was immunoSEQ multiplex PCR; TCRdb's version includes in-frame clones alone and lacks a portion of them. The sample has 65,000 to 80,000 clones, approximately 82% seen once. Sequenced material: CD4+ or CD8+ T cells sorted from blood, taken in a trial of the OX40 agonist ivuxolimab. The receptor source for this set is an adult with an advanced solid tumor such as melanoma, head and neck, liver or kidney cancer.

This rearrangement joins TRBV5-5 to TRBJ1-5; maybe TRBD1 (6 bases). Germline V CDR1 and CDR2: SGHKS, YYEKEE (reference sequence). Trimming took 2 bases from V and 5 from J, leaving 17 bases between them. This CDR3 region has 16 residues. The CDR3 spells CASSFVLRDKDQPQHF. The CDR3 DNA is TGTGCCAGCAGCTTTGTACTCCGGGACAAAGATCAGCCCCAGCATTTT.

V is TRBV5-6 and J is TRBJ1-2; weak D call: TRBD1 (6 bases). The CDR3 runs to 15 residues. V was clipped by 0 bases and J by 3 bases, with 12 bases between them. Per germline, CDR1 SGHDT and CDR2 YYEEEE. CDR3 bases: TGTGCCAGCAGCTTGGGGCAGGGGAGGGACTATGGCTACACCTTC. This gives the protein CASSLGQGRDYGYTF.

The chain combines TRBV28 with TRBJ2-5, with D possibly TRBD2 on 6 matching bases. Germline CDR1 MDHEN, CDR2 SYDVKM. The V and J ends lost 4 bases and 5 bases respectively, with 17 bases between them. The CDR3 sequence is 15 residues long. The chain's CDR3 is CASSWRREVGETQYF. In DNA, the CDR3 is TGTGCCAGCAGTTGGCGAAGGGAGGTGGGTGAGACCCAGTACTTC.

The chain joins TRBV6-6 to TRBJ1-2, with unresolved D. This CDR3 has 14 amino acids. The V end was cut by 3 bases, the J end by 5 bases, with 13 bases between. Germline V gene sequence: CDR1 MNHNY, CDR2 SVGAGI (reference sequence). The CDR3 DNA reads as TGTGCCAGCAGTTATTCGATTGACCCTTATGGCTACACCTTC. Translated: CASSYSIDPYGYTF.

This clone was observed a single time. The chain has TRBV21-1 and TRBJ2-3. TRBV21-1 is given as a pseudogene. This CDR3 comprises 14 residues. CDR3: CASSRGGVTDTQYF. CDR3 nucleotides: TGTGCCAGCAGCAGGGGTGGGGTCACAGATACGCAGTATTTT.

The rearrangement joins TRBV7-6 to TRBJ2-3; 7 bases align to TRBD2. Per the germline V gene, CDR1 is SGHVS and CDR2 is FNYEAQ. After removal of 1 base from V and 1 base from J, the junction contained 5 bases not matched to a gene. The CDR3 is 16 amino acids. CDR3 nucleotide sequence: TGTGCCAGCAGCTTAGTCGGGGGGATGGGCACAGATACGCAGTATTTT. Its protein product is CASSLVGGMGTDTQYF.

This chain joins TRBV7-2 and TRBJ1-2, with D unclear. This CDR3 spans 15 amino acids. V was shortened by 1 base and J by 4 bases, with 13 bases between the two germline ends. Germline CDR1 and CDR2: SGHTA and FQGNSA. As DNA, the CDR3 is TGTGCCAGCAGCTTAGGACCCTTACCACCCTATGGCTACACCTTC. Protein: CASSLGPLPPYGYTF.

CDR3 DNA: TGTGCCAGCAGCCAAGGAGCTGGCGGGAATACCGGGGAGCTGTTTTTT. Its translation is CASSQGAGGNTGELFF. The chain couples TRBV4-2 to TRBJ2-2; D is perhaps TRBD2 (6 bases). V shed 1 base and J shed 5 bases, with 14 bases lying between them. Germline loops: CDR1 LGHNA, CDR2 YNFKEQ. CDR3 length: 16 residues.

This clone turned up a few times. This sample also contains other DNA sequences that code for the same CDR3. The CDR3 is CASSVGQTDTQYF. The CDR3 nucleotides are TGTGCCAGCAGCGTAGGACAGACAGATACGCAGTATTTT. This chain connects TRBV9 to TRBJ2-3; the D gene is possibly TRBD1 (5 bases). The ends were cut back, 0 bases at V and 3 bases at J, with 5 bases in the middle. This CDR3 spans 13 amino acids. The V gene's germline CDR1 is SGDLS and CDR2 YYNGEE.

The chain joins TRBV4-3 to TRBJ1-4; D call uncertain. CDR1 and CDR2 (germline): LGHNA, YSLEER. V lost 5 bases and J 0 bases, leaving 16 bases between the germline ends. CDR3 length equals 17 residues. The CDR3: CASSEENSLATNEKLFF. The CDR3 nucleotides are TGCGCCAGCAGCGAGGAGAACAGTTTGGCAACTAATGAAAAACTGTTTTTT.

The chain has TRBV4-3 and TRBJ1-2; 9 bases are shared with TRBD1. The CDR3 runs to 14 residues. CDR1 and CDR2 (germline): LGHNA, YSLEER. Germline trimming cut 0 bases from V and 6 bases from J; bases unmatched to any gene: 2. The CDR3 bases are TGCGCCAGCAGCCAAGAGCGGACAGGGGATGGCTACACCTTC. This gives the protein CASSQERTGDGYTF.

This sequence joins TRBV10-3 and TRBJ2-6; no reliable D call. V was pared by 0 bases and J by 4 bases, with 13 bases between. Looked up from germline, CDR1 is ENHRY and CDR2 is SYGVKD. CDR3 length: 17 amino acids. The CDR3 reads CAISESTQKSGANVLTF. The CDR3 DNA sequence: TGTGCCATCAGTGAGTCCACCCAGAAATCCGGGGCCAACGTCCTGACTTTC.

V usage is TRBV5-4 and J usage is TRBJ2-2; D gene uncertain. The CDR3 is 18 amino acids. V was cut by 0 bases and J by 0 bases, with 15 bases left in between. From germline, CDR1 is SGHNT and CDR2 YYREEE (reference sequence). CDR3 amino acids: CASSLGMGRTANTGELFF. DNA of the CDR3: TGTGCCAGCAGCTTGGGGATGGGTCGGACCGCGAACACCGGGGAGCTGTTTTTT. Variable domain in full (rest from reference TRBV5-4 and TRBJ2-2): ETGVTQSPTHLIKTRGQQVTLRCSSQSGHNTVSWYQQALGQGPQFIFQYYREEENGRGNFPPRFSGLQFPNYSSELNVNALELDDSALYLCASSLGMGRTANTGELFFGEGSRLTVL.

The chain links TRBV5-1 to TRBJ2-3, with D possibly being TRBD1 or TRBD2 (5 bases each). V lost 4 bases to trimming and J lost 3 bases, with 18 bases between them. The CDR3 contains 16 residues. Germline V gives CDR1 SGHRS, CDR2 YFSETQ. The CDR3 is CASSGWSPRGTDTQYF. The DNA for the CDR3 is TGCGCCAGCAGCGGATGGTCCCCGAGGGGTACAGATACGCAGTATTTT.

This rearrangement joins TRBV2 to TRBJ2-1; possibly TRBD1 for D (5 bases). V was cut by 7 bases and J by 10 bases, with 14 bases left in between. There are 12 residues in the CDR3. Germline-derived CDR1 and CDR2 are SNHLY and FYNNEI. In DNA, the CDR3 is TGTGCCAGCACCCAACAGGCTAGGGAGCAGTTCTTC. This sequence encodes CASTQQAREQFF.

This clone was found once. The V gene is TRBV7-2, the J gene TRBJ2-1, with TRBD2 identical over 7 bases. Unmatched junction bases numbered 10, after V lost 5 bases and J lost 9 bases. The CDR3 runs to 14 residues. Germline CDR1 is SGHTA and CDR2 is FQGNSA. CDR3 sequence: CASSRRLAGSEQFF. CDR3 DNA: TGTGCCAGCAGCCGAAGACTAGCCGGGAGTGAGCAGTTCTTC.

The chain recombines TRBV28 with TRBJ2-7, with 8 bases that match TRBD1. The germline V gene encodes CDR1 MDHEN and CDR2 SYDVKM. The V and J ends lost 7 bases and 4 bases, in that order; junction bases with no gene match: 9. The CDR3 spans 14 residues. DNA for the CDR3: TGTGCCAGCAATCAAGTAGGGACAGGATACGAGCAGTACTTC. As protein: CASNQVGTGYEQYF.

V and J are TRBV7-2 and TRBJ2-5; 10 bases map to TRBD2. J was trimmed by 0 bases and V by 2 bases; bases with no gene match: 0. CDR3 length equals 15 residues. Germline loops: CDR1 SGHTA, CDR2 FQGNSA. The CDR3 reads CASSLLAGDQETQYF. The DNA of the CDR3 is TGTGCCAGCAGCTTACTAGCGGGGGACCAAGAGACCCAGTACTTC.

The gene calls are TRBV27 and TRBJ1-5; 8 bases map to TRBD1. In germline, CDR1 is MNHEY, CDR2 SMNVEV (reference sequence). This CDR3 region has 16 residues. J gave up 7 bases and V 7 bases, and 15 bases lay outside the gene matches. Here the CDR3 reads CASTSPPGQGRQPQHF. The CDR3 bases are TGTGCCAGCACCTCTCCACCAGGACAGGGACGCCAGCCCCAGCATTTT.

The chain has TRBV7-3 and TRBJ2-3, with 7 nucleotides matching TRBD1. With 3 bases clipped from V and 1 base from J, the junction kept 1 base outside the gene matches. Germline V CDR1 and CDR2: SGHTA, FQGTGA. CDR3 length: 14 amino acids. CDR3 bases: TGTGCCAGCAGCTTGCAGGGGGGCACAGATACGCAGTATTTT. Protein product: CASSLQGGTDTQYF.

V is TRBV4-1 and J is TRBJ2-2; D may be TRBD2 (6 bases). CDR3 length: 13 amino acids. V was shortened by 0 bases and J by 13 bases, with 12 bases between the two germline ends. Germline V gives CDR1 MGHRA, CDR2 YSYEKL. The CDR3 nucleotides read TGCGCCAGCAGCCAAGATAGAGGGACTGTGCTGTTTTTT. It codes for CASSQDRGTVLFF.

This clone was seen only a few times. The V call is TRBV2, the J call TRBJ2-1, with 13 bases identical to TRBD2. The V gene's germline CDR1 is SNHLY and CDR2 FYNNEI. V lost 6 bases to trimming and J lost 8 bases; unmatched junction nucleotides: 10. The CDR3 contains 16 residues. This CDR3 reads CASRSPGTSGTDEQFF. The CDR3 nucleotides are TGTGCCAGCAGGAGCCCCGGGACTAGCGGGACCGATGAGCAGTTCTTC. The full variable domain, with the rest looked up from reference TRBV2 and TRBJ2-1, is EPEVTQTPSHQVTQMGQEVILRCVPISNHLYFYWYRQILGQKVEFLVSFYNNEISEKSEIFDDQFSVERPDGSNFTLKIRSTKLEDSAMYFCASRSPGTSGTDEQFFGPGTRLTVL.

The chain recombines TRBV28 with TRBJ2-7; D might be TRBD1 (6 bases). The V end was cut by 5 bases, the J end by 5 bases, with 22 bases between. The CDR3 covers 16 residues. Looked up from germline, CDR1 is MDHEN and CDR2 is SYDVKM. CDR3 amino acids: CASSPPGQGPLDEQYV. The DNA of the CDR3 is TGTGCCAGCAGTCCCCCCGGGCAGGGGCCTCTCGACGAGCAGTACGTC.